This T cell receptor delta chain was identified during a study of Vδ1+ human thymocytes. The CDR3 has 16 amino acids. Trimming took off 2 bases at V and 8 bases at J, with 21 bases between the two ends. Germline CDR1 reads TSWWSYY; CDR2 reads QGS. The table lists this clone with a few counts. As yet, its antigen is unknown. Extracted RNA was reverse transcribed into cDNA. Pooled V-gene forward primers with one constant-region reverse primer generated the CDR3 amplicons by multiplex PCR. TCRdb used CATT to re-call clones from the multiplex PCR reads. The table lists 54,000 or so delta-chain clones, about 15% of them singletons. The sorted cells were CD3+ Vdelta1+ Vdelta2- thymocytes from alphabeta-depleted thymus. Notes on the study in general: Highly polyclonal TRG and TRD repertoires with Gaussian CDR3 length distributions appeared in thymus. Thymic delta-chain repertoires held roughly 20% Vdelta2 sequences and few Vdelta3, despite high sort purity.

The chain has TRDV1 and TRDJ1; a weak D match, TRDD2 (6 bases). The TCR originated in a boy in the first two years of life who had congenital heart surgery. Sequenced material: Vdelta1+ gamma-delta thymocytes from the thymus. The subset denotes: FACS-sorted CD3+ TCRalphabeta- TCRVdelta1+ TCRVdelta2- thymocytes. The CDR3 DNA is TGTGCTCTTGGGGAATCCTACTACGCCCCACTGATGAAACTCATCTTT. Amino acids: CALGESYYAPLMKLIF.